Below, one T cell receptor beta chain is given with its context. Its specificity is unknown. The source of the sample is a study of T cell responses to AZD1222 COVID-19 vaccine. The CDR3 consists of 14 residues. Germline CDR1 reads KGHSH; CDR2 reads LQKENI. Trimming shortened V by 4 bases and J by 0 bases, and 9 bases separated the two germline ends. The method was immunoSEQ multiplex PCR; TCRdb's version includes in-frame clones alone and lacks a portion of them. Here the sample spans 140,000 to 150,000 clones, roughly 92% being singletons. Study-wide results and limits: Targeting of unmutated variant regions was reportedly seen in nearly half of spike-specific TCRs. Among the donors, most were white British and more were female, and clonal diversity was possibly underestimated.

Sequencing was performed on peripheral blood, taken on day 0 of AZD1222 vaccination. The TCR sequence derives from an adult in good health. This rearrangement joins TRBV18 to TRBJ1-1; D not resolved. As DNA, the CDR3 is TGTGCCAGCTCACTGCTTCGGGTGAACACTGAAGCTTTCTTT. It encodes CASSLLRVNTEAFF.